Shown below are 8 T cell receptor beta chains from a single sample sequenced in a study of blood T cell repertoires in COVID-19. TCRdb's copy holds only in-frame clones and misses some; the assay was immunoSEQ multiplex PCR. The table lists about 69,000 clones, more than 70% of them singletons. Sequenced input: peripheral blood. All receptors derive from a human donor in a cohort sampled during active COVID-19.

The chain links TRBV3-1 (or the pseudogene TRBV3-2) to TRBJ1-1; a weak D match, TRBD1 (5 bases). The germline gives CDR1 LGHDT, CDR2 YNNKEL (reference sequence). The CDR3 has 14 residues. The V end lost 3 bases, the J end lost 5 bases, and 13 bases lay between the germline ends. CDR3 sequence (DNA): TGTGCCAGCAGCCAGGCCAGGGCATTTACTGAAGCTTTCTTT. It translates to CASSQARAFTEAFF.

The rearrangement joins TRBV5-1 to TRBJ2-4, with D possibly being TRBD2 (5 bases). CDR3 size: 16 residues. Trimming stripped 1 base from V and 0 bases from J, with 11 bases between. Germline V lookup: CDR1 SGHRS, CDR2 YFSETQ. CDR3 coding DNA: TGCGCCAGCAGCTTGTCTGCGGGTAGAGCCAAAAACATTCAGTACTTC. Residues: CASSLSAGRAKNIQYF.

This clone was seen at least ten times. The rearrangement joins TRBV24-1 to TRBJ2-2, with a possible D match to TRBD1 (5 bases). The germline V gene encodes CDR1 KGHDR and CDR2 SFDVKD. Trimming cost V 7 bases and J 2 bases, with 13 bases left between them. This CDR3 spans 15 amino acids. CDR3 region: CATSRTLTNTGELFF. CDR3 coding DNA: TGTGCCACCAGCAGGACACTCACCAACACCGGGGAGCTGTTTTTT.

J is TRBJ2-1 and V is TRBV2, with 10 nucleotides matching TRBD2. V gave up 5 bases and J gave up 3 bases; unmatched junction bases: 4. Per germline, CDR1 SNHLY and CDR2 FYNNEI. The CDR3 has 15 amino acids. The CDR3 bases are TGTGCCAGCAGTCCTAGCGGGAGCGTCTACAATGAGCAGTTCTTC. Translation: CASSPSGSVYNEQFF.

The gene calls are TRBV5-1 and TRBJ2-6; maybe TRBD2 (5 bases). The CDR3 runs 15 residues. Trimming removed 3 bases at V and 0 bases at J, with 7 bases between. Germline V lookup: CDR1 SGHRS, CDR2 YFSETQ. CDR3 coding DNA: TGCGCCAGCAGCTACGGGGACTCTGGGGCCAACGTCCTGACTTTC. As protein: CASSYGDSGANVLTF.

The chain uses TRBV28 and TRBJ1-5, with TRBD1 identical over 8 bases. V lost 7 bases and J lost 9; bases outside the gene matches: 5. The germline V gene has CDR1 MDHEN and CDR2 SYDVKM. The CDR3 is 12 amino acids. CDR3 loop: CASNRGTMPQHF. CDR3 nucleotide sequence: TGTGCCAGCAACAGGGGGACCATGCCCCAGCATTTT.

The CDR3 loop reads CASSGGRTGELFF. CDR3 nucleotides: TGTGCCAGCTCAGGGGGCCGCACCGGGGAGCTGTTTTTT. The chain combines TRBV2 with TRBJ2-2; TRBD1 aligns across 8 bases. The CDR3 sequence is 13 residues long. Germline CDR1 is SNHLY and CDR2 is FYNNEI. After removal of 8 bases from V and 4 bases from J, the junction contained 3 bases not matched to a gene.

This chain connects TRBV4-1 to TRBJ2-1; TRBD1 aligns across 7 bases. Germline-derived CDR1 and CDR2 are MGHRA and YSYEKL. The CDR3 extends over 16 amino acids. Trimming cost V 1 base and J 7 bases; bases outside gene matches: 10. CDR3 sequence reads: CASSQGETGSLNEQFF. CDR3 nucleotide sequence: TGCGCCAGCAGCCAAGGGGAGACAGGGTCCCTTAATGAGCAGTTCTTC.